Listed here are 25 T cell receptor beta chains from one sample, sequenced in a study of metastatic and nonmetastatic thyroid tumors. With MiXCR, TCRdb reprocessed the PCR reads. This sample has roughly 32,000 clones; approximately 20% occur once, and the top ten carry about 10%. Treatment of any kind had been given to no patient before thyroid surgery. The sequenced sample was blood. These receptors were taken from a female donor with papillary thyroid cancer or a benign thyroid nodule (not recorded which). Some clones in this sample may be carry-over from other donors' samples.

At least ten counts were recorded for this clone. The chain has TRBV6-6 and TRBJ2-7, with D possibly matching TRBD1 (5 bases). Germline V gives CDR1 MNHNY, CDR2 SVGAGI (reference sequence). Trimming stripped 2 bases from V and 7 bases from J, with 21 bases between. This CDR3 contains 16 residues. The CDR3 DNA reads TGTGCCAGCAGTTACAGCTCTCAGGGTTGGTTAAGGGAGCAGTACTTC. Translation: CASSYSSQGWLREQYF.

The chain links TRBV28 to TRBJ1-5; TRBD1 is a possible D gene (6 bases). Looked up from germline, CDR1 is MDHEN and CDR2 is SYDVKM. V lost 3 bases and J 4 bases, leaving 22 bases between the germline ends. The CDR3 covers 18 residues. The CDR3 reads CASSFTQTWDTPNQPQHF. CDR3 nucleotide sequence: TGTGCCAGCAGTTTTACCCAGACCTGGGACACACCTAATCAGCCCCAGCATTTT.

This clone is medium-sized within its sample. The CDR3 nucleotides are TGTGCCAGCAGTTACGTATCCGGGAGGTATGGCTACACCTTC. Residues: CASSYVSGRYGYTF. V gene TRBV6-5 combines with J gene TRBJ1-2; no reliable D call. Germline loops: CDR1 MNHEY, CDR2 SVGAGI. V was trimmed by 2 bases and J by 5 bases, leaving 12 bases between them. The CDR3 totals 14 residues.

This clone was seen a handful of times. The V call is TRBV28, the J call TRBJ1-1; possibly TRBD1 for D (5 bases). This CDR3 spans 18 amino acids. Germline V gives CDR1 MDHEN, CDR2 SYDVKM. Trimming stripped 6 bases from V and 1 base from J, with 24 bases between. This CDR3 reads CASSPSCPQVSGNTEAFF. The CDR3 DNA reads TGTGCCAGCAGCCCTTCCTGTCCACAGGTAAGTGGGAACACTGAAGCTTTCTTT.

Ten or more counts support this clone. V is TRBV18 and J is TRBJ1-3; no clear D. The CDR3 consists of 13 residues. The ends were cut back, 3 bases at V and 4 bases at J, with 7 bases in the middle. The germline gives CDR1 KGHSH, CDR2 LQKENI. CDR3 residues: CASSPVQGNTIYF. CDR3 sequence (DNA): TGTGCCAGCTCACCGGTCCAGGGAAACACCATATATTTT.

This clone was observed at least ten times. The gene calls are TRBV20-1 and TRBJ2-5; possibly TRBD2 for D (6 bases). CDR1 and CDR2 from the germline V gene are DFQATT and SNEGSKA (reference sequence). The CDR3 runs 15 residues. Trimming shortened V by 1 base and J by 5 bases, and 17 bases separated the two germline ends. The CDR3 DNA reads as TGCAGTGCTAGAGGTTGGGACTCCTGGCGGGAGACCCAGTACTTC. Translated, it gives CSARGWDSWRETQYF.

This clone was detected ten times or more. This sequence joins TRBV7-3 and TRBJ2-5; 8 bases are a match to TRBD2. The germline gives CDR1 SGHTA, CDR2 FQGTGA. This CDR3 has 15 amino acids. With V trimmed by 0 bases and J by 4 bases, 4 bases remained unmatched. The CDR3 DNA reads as TGTGCCAGCAGCTTAACCCCAACTAGCGGAGAGACCCAGTACTTC. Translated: CASSLTPTSGETQYF. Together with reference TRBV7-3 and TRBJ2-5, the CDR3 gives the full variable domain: GAGVSQTPSNKVTEKGKYVELRCDPISGHTALYWYRQSLGQGPEFLIYFQGTGAADDSGLPNDRFFAVRPEGSVSTLKIQRTERGDSAVYLCASSLTPTSGETQYFGPGTRLLVL.

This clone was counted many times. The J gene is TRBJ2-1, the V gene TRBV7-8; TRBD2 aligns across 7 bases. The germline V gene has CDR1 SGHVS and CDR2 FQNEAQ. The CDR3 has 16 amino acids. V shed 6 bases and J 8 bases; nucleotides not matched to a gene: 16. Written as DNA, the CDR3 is TGTGCCAGCAGACGCTTTTCCAGGGAGGGAACGGATGAGCAGTTCTTC. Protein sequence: CASRRFSREGTDEQFF.

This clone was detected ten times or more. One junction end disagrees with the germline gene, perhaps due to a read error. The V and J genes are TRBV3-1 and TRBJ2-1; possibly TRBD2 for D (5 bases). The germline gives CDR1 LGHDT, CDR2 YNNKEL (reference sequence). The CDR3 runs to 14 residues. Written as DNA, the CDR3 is TGTGCCAGCAGCCAAGGGAGGTCGGGCAGGCCAAATCACTTC. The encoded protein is CASSQGRSGRPNHF.

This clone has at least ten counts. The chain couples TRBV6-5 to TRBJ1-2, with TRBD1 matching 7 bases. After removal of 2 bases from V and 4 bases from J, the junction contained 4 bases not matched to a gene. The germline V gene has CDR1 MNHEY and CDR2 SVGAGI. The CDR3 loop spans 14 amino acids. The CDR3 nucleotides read TGTGCCAGCAGTTACAGGGGGCCGAGCTATGGCTACACCTTC. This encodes CASSYRGPSYGYTF.

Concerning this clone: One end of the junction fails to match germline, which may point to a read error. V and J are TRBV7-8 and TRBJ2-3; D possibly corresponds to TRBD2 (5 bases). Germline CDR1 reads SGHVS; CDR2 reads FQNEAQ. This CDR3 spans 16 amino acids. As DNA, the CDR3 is TGTTCCAGCAGATTAGAGGGTTATACTAGCACAGATACGCAGTATTTT. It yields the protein CSSRLEGYTSTDTQYF.

CDR3: CASSYFAGTSYNEQFF. For the CDR3, the DNA is TGTGCCAGCAGTTACTTTGCGGGGACCTCCTACAATGAGCAGTTCTTC. The chain has TRBV6-5 and TRBJ2-1; D possibly corresponds to TRBD2 (6 bases). The CDR3 totals 16 residues. V was pared by 1 base and J by 0 bases, with 10 bases between. Germline V lookup: CDR1 MNHEY, CDR2 SVGAGI.

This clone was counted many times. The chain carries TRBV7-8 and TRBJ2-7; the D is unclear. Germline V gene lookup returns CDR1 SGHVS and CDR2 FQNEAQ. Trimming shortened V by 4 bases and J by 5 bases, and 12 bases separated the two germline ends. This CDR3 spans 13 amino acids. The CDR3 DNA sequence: TGTGCCAGCAGCTCGTTCCTAGGCGACGAGCAGTACTTC. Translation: CASSSFLGDEQYF.

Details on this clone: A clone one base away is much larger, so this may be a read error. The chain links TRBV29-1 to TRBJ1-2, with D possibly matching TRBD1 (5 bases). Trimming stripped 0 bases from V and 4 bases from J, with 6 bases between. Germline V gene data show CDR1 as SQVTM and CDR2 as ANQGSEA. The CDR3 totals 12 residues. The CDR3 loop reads CSVEEQVYGYTF. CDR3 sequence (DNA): TGCAGCGTTGAAGAACAGGTCTATGGCTACACCTTC.

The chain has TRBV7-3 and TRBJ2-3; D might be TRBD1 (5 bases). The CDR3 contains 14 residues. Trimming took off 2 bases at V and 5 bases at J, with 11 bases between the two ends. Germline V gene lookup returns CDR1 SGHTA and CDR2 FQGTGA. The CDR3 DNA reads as TGTGCCAGCAGCTTATCTACAGGCGTAGATACGCAGTATTTT. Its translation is CASSLSTGVDTQYF.

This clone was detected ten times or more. The CDR3 DNA is TGCAGTGCTAGAGATTTACGGACTAGCGGGGGTCTCGCAGATACGCAGTATTTT. Translation: CSARDLRTSGGLADTQYF. This chain joins TRBV20-1 and TRBJ2-3, with TRBD2 identical over 13 bases. In germline, CDR1 is DFQATT, CDR2 SNEGSKA (reference sequence). J gave up 4 bases and V 0 bases, and 10 bases lay outside the gene matches. The CDR3 spans 18 residues.

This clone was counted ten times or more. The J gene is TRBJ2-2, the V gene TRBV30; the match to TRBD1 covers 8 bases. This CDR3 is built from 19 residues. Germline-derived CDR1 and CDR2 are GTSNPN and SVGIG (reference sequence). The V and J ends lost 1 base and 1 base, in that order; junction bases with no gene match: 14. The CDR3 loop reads CAWSEGAHRGSVNTGELFF. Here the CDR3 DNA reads TGTGCCTGGAGTGAAGGGGCCCACAGGGGGTCCGTGAACACCGGGGAGCTGTTTTTT.

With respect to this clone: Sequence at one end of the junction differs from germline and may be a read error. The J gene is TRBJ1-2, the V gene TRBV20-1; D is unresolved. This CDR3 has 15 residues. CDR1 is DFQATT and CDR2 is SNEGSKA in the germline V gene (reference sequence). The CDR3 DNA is TGCAGTGCTGGCGACCAGGCTAATGTTGGCTATGACTACACCTTC. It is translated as CSAGDQANVGYDYTF.

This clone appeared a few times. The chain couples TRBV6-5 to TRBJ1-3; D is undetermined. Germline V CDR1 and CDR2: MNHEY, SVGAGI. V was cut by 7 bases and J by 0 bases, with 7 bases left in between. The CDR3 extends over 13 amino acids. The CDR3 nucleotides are TGTGCCAGCACTTCAAACTCTGGAAACACCATATATTTT. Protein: CASTSNSGNTIYF.

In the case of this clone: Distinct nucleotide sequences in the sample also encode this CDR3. This CDR3 is CASSPFGRLAGGPRTDTQYF. CDR3 DNA sequence: TGTGCCAGCAGTCCCTTTGGTCGGCTAGCGGGAGGGCCTAGGACAGATACGCAGTATTTT. V is TRBV25-1 and J is TRBJ2-3; 12 bases fit TRBD2. V gave up 5 bases and J gave up 3 bases; unmatched junction bases: 18. Looked up from germline, CDR1 is MGHDK and CDR2 is SYGVNS. The CDR3 runs 20 residues. Full variable domain (missing parts from reference TRBV25-1 and TRBJ2-3): EADIYQTPRYLVIGTGKKITLECSQTMGHDKMYWYQQDPGMELHLIHYSYGVNSTEKGDLSSESTVSRIRTEHFPLTLESARPSHTSQYLCASSPFGRLAGGPRTDTQYFGPGTRLTVL.

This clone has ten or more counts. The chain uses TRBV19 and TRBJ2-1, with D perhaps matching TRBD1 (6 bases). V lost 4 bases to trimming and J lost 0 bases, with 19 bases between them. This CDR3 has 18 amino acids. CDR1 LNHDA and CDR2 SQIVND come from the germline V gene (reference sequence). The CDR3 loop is CASSREGQSQISYNEQFF. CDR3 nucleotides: TGTGCCAGTAGTAGGGAAGGACAGAGCCAAATCTCCTACAATGAGCAGTTCTTC.

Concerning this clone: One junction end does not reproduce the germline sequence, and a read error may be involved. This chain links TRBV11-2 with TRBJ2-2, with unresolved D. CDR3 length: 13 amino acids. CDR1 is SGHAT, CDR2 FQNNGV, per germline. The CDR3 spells CASSLANTVELFF. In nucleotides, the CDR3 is TGCGCCAGCAGCCTCGCGAACACCGTGGAGCTGTTTTTT.

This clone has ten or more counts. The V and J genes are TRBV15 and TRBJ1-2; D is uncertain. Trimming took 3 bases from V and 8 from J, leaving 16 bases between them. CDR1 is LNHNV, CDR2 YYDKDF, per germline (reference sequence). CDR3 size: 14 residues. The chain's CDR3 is CATSRESRLGGYTF. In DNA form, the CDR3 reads TGTGCCACCAGCAGGGAATCGAGACTGGGAGGCTACACCTTC.

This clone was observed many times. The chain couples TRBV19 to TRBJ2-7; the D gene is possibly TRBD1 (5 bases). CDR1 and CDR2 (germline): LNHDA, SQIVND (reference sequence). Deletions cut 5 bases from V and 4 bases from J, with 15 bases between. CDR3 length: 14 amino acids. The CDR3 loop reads CASSLTAPPYEQYF. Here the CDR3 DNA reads TGTGCCAGTAGTCTGACAGCCCCTCCATACGAGCAGTACTTC.

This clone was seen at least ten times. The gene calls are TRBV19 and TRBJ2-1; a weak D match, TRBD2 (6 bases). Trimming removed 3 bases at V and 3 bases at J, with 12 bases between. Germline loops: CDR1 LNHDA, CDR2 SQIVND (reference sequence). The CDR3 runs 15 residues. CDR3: CASSMSGRYYNEQFF. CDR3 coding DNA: TGTGCCAGTAGTATGTCGGGGAGGTACTACAATGAGCAGTTCTTC. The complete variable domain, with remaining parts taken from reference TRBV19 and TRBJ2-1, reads DGGITQSPKYLFRKEGQNVTLSCEQNLNHDAMYWYRQDPGQGLRLIYYSQIVNDFQKGDIAEGYSVSREKKESFPLTVTSAQKNPTAFYLCASSMSGRYYNEQFFGPGTRLTVL.